This TCR beta chain came from a study of blood T cell repertoires in COVID-19. About the study: The United States, Italy and Spain supplied acute and convalescent COVID-19 samples. The cDNA or gDNA used as material had been derived from T cells, B-cell-depleted T cells, or PBMCs.

In the original workflow: Reference gene primer amplification gave estimated nucleated cell counts. Profiling relied on immunoSEQ multiplex PCR, and the TCRdb table lists in-frame clones only, not all of them. D and trimming were read from the DNA, whereas the V and J calls and clone size are those reported in that table. The sample has around 130,000 clones, 80% to 90% seen once. Germline V gene lookup returns CDR1 MNHNY and CDR2 SVGAGI (reference sequence). The CDR3 extends over 14 amino acids. Trimming shortened V by 4 bases and J by 2 bases, and 6 bases separated the two germline ends. The sequenced sample consisted of PBMCs or T cells enriched from blood (not recorded which). The sequence came from a man aged 35-49 years with acute COVID-19. The V and J genes are TRBV6-6 and TRBJ2-6; D is unresolved. The CDR3 nucleotides read TGTGCCAGCAGTTCCCTAACTGGGGCCAACGTCCTGACTTTC. Protein product: CASSSLTGANVLTF.